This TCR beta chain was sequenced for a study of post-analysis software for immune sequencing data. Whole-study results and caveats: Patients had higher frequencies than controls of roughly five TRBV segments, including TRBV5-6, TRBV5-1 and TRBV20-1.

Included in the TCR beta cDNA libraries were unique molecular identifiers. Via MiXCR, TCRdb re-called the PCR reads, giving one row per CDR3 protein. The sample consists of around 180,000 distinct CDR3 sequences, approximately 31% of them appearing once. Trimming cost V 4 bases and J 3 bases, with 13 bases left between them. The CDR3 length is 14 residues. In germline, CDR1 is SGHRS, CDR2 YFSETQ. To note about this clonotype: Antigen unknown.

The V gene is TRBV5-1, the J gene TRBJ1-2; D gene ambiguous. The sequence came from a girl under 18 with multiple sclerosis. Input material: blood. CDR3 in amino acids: CASSGRGEYYGYTF. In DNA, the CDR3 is TGCGCCAGCAGCGGGCGAGGAGAGTACTATGGCTACACCTTC.